These 5 T cell receptor beta chains came from one sample sequenced in a study of beta chain features in type 1 diabetes. Expressed TCRB transcripts were sequenced, since all the RNA that had been isolated was reverse transcribed. Generated by immunoSEQ multiplex PCR, the TCRdb table keeps only in-frame clones and is missing some. The data contain roughly 610,000 clones, around a sixth of them singletons. What was sequenced was naive CD4+ T cells from blood. The receptors were sampled from a man aged 18-30 years in good health.

CDR3 sequence: CASSSGQGRSYNEAFF. The CDR3 region has the DNA TGTGCCAGCAGCTCAGGACAGGGAAGGAGTTACAACGAAGCTTTCTTT. The chain employs TRBV5-4 and TRBJ1-1; TRBD1 matches at 8 bases. Germline V gene lookup returns CDR1 SGHNT and CDR2 YYREEE (reference sequence). The CDR3 extends over 16 amino acids. Trimming took 3 bases from V and 8 from J; bases not matched to a gene: 15. The variable domain in full, completed from reference TRBV5-4 and TRBJ1-1, reads ETGVTQSPTHLIKTRGQQVTLRCSSQSGHNTVSWYQQALGQGPQFIFQYYREEENGRGNFPPRFSGLQFPNYSSELNVNALELDDSALYLCASSSGQGRSYNEAFFGQGTRLTVV.

The genes are TRBV29-1 and TRBJ1-4; D call uncertain. The CDR3 is made up of 13 amino acids. CDR1 and CDR2 (germline): SQVTM, ANQGSEA. The ends were cut back, 6 bases at V and 8 bases at J, with 16 bases in the middle. The CDR3 reads CSVKLLAEEKLFF. The CDR3 nucleotides are TGCAGCGTCAAACTACTGGCGGAGGAAAAACTGTTTTTT.

The genes are TRBV30 and TRBJ1-2; no clear D. The V and J ends lost 0 bases and 8 bases respectively, with 13 bases between them. The germline V gene has CDR1 GTSNPN and CDR2 SVGIG (reference sequence). This CDR3 region has 13 residues. CDR3 coding DNA: TGTGCCTGGAGTGTACTTACACGGTCGGGCTACACCTTC. This encodes CAWSVLTRSGYTF.

This clone was counted only a few times. The chain uses TRBV19 and TRBJ1-5, with D possibly being TRBD1 (5 bases). There are 15 residues in the CDR3. Trimming left V 6 bases short and J 0 bases short, with 12 bases between. Germline V gene sequence: CDR1 LNHDA, CDR2 SQIVND (reference sequence). CDR3 in DNA: TGTGCCAGTAGCAGGGCTGAGTATAGCAATCAGCCCCAGCATTTT. The encoded protein is CASSRAEYSNQPQHF.

The rearrangement uses TRBV7-2 and TRBJ1-1; possibly TRBD1 for D (5 bases). Germline CDR1 is SGHTA and CDR2 is FQGNSA. V lost 5 bases and J 8 bases, leaving 12 bases between the germline ends. The CDR3 spans 12 residues. The CDR3 here is CASSRRGPEAFF. In DNA, the CDR3 is TGTGCCAGCAGCCGCCGGGGACCAGAAGCTTTCTTT.